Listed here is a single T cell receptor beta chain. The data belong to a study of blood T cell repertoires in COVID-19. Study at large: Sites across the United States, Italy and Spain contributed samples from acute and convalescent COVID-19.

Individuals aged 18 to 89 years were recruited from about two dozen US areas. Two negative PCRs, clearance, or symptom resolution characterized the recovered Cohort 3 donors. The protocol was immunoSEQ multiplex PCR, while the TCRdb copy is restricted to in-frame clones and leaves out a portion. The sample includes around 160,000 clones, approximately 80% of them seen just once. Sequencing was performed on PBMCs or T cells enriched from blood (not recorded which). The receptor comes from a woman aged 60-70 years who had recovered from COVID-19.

CDR3 loop: CASSLGRGLYNEQFF. In DNA form, the CDR3 reads TGTGCCAGCAGCTTAGGAAGGGGGCTTTACAATGAGCAGTTCTTC. The rearrangement links TRBV7-2 to TRBJ2-1; TRBD1 matches 7 bases. CDR3 length equals 15 residues. V shed 1 base and J 4 bases; nucleotides not matched to a gene: 4. CDR1 is SGHTA, CDR2 FQGNSA, per germline.